These T cell receptor beta chains were read from a single sample in a study of neurological immune-mediated disorders. TCRdb fed the 5' RACE reads into MiXCR, producing one record per CDR3 protein. Seen here are around 130,000 distinct CDR3 sequences, roughly 3.2% observed once, and the top ten hold 1% to 1.5%. The sample comprised PBMCs. The receptors derive from a woman aged 25 to 39 with multiple sclerosis. Each CDR3 is given with its conserved first and last residue. The D gene is left open where the match is weak. Size is stated for part of the rows, as once, few or many counts, or as a class when the clone is expanded.

V: TRBV5-1; J: TRBJ2-1; D: TRBD1; size: many; CDR3: CASSLQGASYNEQFF; DNA: TGCGCCAGCAGCTTACAGGGGGCGTCCTACAATGAGCAGTTCTTC
V: TRBV4-3; J: TRBJ2-1; D: NA; size: many; CDR3: CASSPERWGQNNEQFF; DNA: TGCGCCAGCAGCCCCGAACGGTGGGGACAAAACAATGAGCAGTTCTTC
V: TRBV18; J: TRBJ2-1; D: NA; size: many; CDR3: CASSLDTGLNEQFF; DNA: TGTGCCAGCTCCCTTGACACAGGACTCAATGAGCAGTTCTTC
V: TRBV6-2/TRBV6-3; J: TRBJ1-2; D: NA; size: many; CDR3: CASSYSHYGYTF; DNA: TGTGCCAGCAGTTACTCGCACTATGGCTACACCTTC
V: TRBV18; J: TRBJ1-1; D: NA; size: many; CDR3: CASSPPRGPNTEAFF; DNA: TGTGCCAGCTCACCACCCAGGGGCCCCAACACTGAAGCTTTCTTT
V: TRBV7-2; J: TRBJ2-1; D: TRBD2; size: many; CDR3: CASSAGLAFNEQFF; DNA: TGTGCCAGCAGCGCGGGACTAGCGTTCAATGAGCAGTTCTTC
V: TRBV27; J: TRBJ1-6; D: NA; size: many; CDR3: CASSLLDRSPLHF; DNA: TGTGCCAGCAGTTTATTGGATCGTTCACCCCTCCACTTT
V: TRBV10-3; J: TRBJ1-3; D: NA; size: many; CDR3: CAITPISSGNTIYF; DNA: TGTGCCATCACCCCTATAAGCTCTGGAAACACCATATATTTT
V: TRBV10-3; J: TRBJ2-3; D: NA; size: once; CDR3: CAIRGGATDTQYF; DNA: TGTGCCATCCGGGGCGGGGCCACAGATACGCAGTATTTT
V: TRBV3-1; J: TRBJ2-7; D: TRBD1; size: many; CDR3: CASSRDRAVGQYF; DNA: TGTGCCAGCAGCCGCGACAGGGCGGTTGGGCAGTACTTC
V: TRBV7-9; J: TRBJ2-1; D: NA; size: many; CDR3: CASSLATRVGPLYNEQFF; DNA: TGTGCCAGCAGCTTAGCGACACGGGTCGGACCCCTTTACAATGAGCAGTTCTTC
V: TRBV7-2; J: TRBJ1-4; D: TRBD1; size: many; CDR3: CASSPQGGNEKLFF; DNA: TGTGCCAGCAGCCCGCAGGGGGGAAATGAAAAACTGTTTTTT
V: TRBV19; J: TRBJ2-3; D: NA; size: many; CDR3: CASSIDGLRDTQYF; DNA: TGTGCCAGTAGTATAGATGGCCTGAGAGATACGCAGTATTTT
V: TRBV4-3; J: TRBJ2-1; D: NA; size: many; CDR3: CASSQWGAENEQFF; DNA: TGCGCCAGCAGCCAGTGGGGAGCGGAGAATGAGCAGTTCTTC
V: TRBV29-1; J: TRBJ2-1; D: NA; size: many; CDR3: CSAGTEQFF; DNA: TGCAGCGCCGGGACAGAGCAGTTCTTC
V: TRBV3-1; J: TRBJ1-3; D: TRBD1; size: NA; CDR3: CASSPRTGRPWGNTIYF; DNA: TGTGCCAGCAGCCCCCGGACAGGACGACCTTGGGGAAACACCATATATTTT
V: TRBV5-5; J: TRBJ2-3; D: TRBD2; size: many; CDR3: CASSSGTSPTTDTQYF; DNA: TGTGCCAGCAGCTCCGGGACTAGCCCAACCACAGATACGCAGTATTTT
V: TRBV6-5; J: TRBJ2-5; D: NA; size: many; CDR3: CASSYSRIQETQYF; DNA: TGTGCCAGCAGTTACTCAAGGATTCAAGAGACCCAGTACTTC
V: TRBV27; J: TRBJ2-1; D: TRBD1; size: many; CDR3: CASKTGGFYEQFF; DNA: TGTGCCAGCAAAACAGGGGGCTTCTATGAGCAGTTCTTC
V: TRBV9; J: TRBJ2-7; D: TRBD1; size: many; CDR3: CASSVGPSGQTYEQYF; DNA: TGTGCCAGCAGCGTAGGTCCTTCGGGACAGACATACGAGCAGTACTTC
V: TRBV6-2/TRBV6-3; J: TRBJ1-1; D: NA; size: many; CDR3: CASSPGPVFGAFF; DNA: TGTGCCAGCAGTCCGGGCCCTGTGTTCGGAGCTTTCTTT
V: TRBV20-1; J: TRBJ2-2; D: TRBD2; size: many; CDR3: CSARRDAGGSSTGELFF; DNA: TGCAGTGCTAGAAGGGACGCAGGCGGGAGTAGCACCGGGGAGCTGTTTTTT
V: TRBV20-1; J: TRBJ1-1; D: TRBD1; size: many; CDR3: CSVNPGQGTEAFF; DNA: TGCAGTGTTAATCCGGGACAGGGGACTGAAGCTTTCTTT
V: TRBV6-2/TRBV6-3; J: TRBJ1-1; D: NA; size: many; CDR3: CASSFGGPNTEAFF; DNA: TGTGCCAGCAGTTTTGGCGGACCGAACACTGAAGCTTTCTTT
V: TRBV10-3; J: TRBJ1-2; D: TRBD1; size: many; CDR3: CAISEAPGQGYYGYTF; DNA: TGTGCCATCAGTGAGGCACCTGGACAGGGGTACTATGGCTACACCTTC
V: TRBV7-2; J: TRBJ2-7; D: TRBD1; size: many; CDR3: CASSPRDSGGEQYF; DNA: TGTGCCAGCAGTCCTCGGGACAGTGGCGGGGAGCAGTACTTC
V: TRBV28; J: TRBJ2-7; D: NA; size: many; CDR3: CASKTGQFNYEQYF; DNA: TGTGCCAGCAAAACAGGGCAGTTCAACTACGAGCAGTACTTC
V: TRBV5-1; J: TRBJ2-7; D: NA; size: many; CDR3: CASSGDNPLYDEQYF; DNA: TGCGCCAGCAGCGGGGACAATCCTCTGTATGACGAGCAGTACTTC
V: TRBV5-1; J: TRBJ2-7; D: TRBD1; size: many; CDR3: CASSPGQVWEQYF; DNA: TGCGCCAGCAGCCCCGGACAGGTCTGGGAGCAGTACTTC
V: TRBV10-3; J: TRBJ2-3; D: NA; size: many; CDR3: CAISESGPTDTQYF; DNA: TGTGCCATCAGTGAGTCCGGCCCCACAGATACGCAGTATTTT
V: TRBV7-2; J: TRBJ1-4; D: NA; size: many; CDR3: CASSYWGLNEKLFF; DNA: TGTGCCAGCAGTTATTGGGGGTTGAATGAAAAACTGTTTTTT
V: TRBV5-1; J: TRBJ1-1; D: NA; size: many; CDR3: CASTYNTEAFF; DNA: TGCGCCAGCACCTATAACACTGAAGCTTTCTTT
V: TRBV7-2; J: TRBJ2-7; D: NA; size: many; CDR3: CASSLRVGPSYEQYF; DNA: TGTGCCAGCAGCTTACGCGTCGGCCCGTCCTACGAGCAGTACTTC